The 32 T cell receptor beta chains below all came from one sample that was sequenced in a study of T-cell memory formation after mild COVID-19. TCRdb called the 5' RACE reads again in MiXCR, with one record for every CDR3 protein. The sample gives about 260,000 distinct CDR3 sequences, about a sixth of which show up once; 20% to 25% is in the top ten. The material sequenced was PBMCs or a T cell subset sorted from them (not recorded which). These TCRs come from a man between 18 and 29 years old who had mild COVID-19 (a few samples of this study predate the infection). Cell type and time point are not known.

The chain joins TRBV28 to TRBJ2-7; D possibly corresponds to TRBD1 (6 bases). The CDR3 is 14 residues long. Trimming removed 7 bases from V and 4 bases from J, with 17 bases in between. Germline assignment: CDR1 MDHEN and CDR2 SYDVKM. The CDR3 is CASTSPGHLYEQYV. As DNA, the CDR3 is TGTGCCAGCACCAGCCCGGGACACCTATACGAGCAGTACGTC.

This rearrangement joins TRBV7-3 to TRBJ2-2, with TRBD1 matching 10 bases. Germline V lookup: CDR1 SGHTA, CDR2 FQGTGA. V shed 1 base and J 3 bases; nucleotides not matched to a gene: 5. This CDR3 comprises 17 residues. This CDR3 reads CASSLSGTGDYTGELFF. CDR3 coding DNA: TGTGCCAGCAGCTTAAGCGGGACAGGGGATTACACCGGGGAGCTGTTTTTT.

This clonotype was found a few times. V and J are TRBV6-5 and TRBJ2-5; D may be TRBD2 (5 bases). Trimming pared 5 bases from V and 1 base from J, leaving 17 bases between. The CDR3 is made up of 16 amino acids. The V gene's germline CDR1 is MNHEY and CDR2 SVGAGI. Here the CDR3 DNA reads TGTGCCAGCAGTCTCGAGGACCGAGGGAGCCAAGAGACCCAGTACTTC. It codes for CASSLEDRGSQETQYF.

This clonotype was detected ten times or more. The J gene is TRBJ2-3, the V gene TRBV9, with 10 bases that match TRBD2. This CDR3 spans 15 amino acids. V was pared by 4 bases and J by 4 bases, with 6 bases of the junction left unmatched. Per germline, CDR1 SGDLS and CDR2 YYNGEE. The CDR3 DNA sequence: TGTGCCAGCAGCTCGGCTAGCGGGGGTGCAGATACGCAGTATTTT. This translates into CASSSASGGADTQYF.

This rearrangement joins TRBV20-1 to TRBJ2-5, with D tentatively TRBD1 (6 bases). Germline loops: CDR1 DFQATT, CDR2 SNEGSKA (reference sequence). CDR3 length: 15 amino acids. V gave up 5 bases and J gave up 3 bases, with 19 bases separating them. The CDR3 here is CSAFNRGGSEETQYF. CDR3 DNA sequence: TGCAGTGCTTTTAATCGAGGGGGTTCGGAAGAGACCCAGTACTTC.

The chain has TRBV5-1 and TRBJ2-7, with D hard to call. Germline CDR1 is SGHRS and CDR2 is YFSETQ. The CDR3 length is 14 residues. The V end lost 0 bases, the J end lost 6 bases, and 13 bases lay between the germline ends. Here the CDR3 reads CASSLALQTREQYF. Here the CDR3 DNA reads TGCGCCAGCAGCTTGGCTCTCCAGACACGCGAGCAGTACTTC.

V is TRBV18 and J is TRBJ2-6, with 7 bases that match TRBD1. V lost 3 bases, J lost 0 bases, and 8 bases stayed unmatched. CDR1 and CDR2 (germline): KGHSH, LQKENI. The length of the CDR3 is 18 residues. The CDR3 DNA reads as TGTGCCAGCTCACCGCGACAGGGCAGGAACTCTGGGGCCAACGTCCTGACTTTC. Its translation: CASSPRQGRNSGANVLTF.

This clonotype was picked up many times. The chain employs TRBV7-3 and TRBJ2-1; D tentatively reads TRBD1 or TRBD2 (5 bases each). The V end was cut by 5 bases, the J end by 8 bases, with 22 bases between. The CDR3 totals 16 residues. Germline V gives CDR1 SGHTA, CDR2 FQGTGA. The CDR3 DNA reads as TGTGCCAGCAGCCCTGGGGGTGGTGAGGTTGCGGATGAGCAGTTCTTC. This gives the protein CASSPGGGEVADEQFF.

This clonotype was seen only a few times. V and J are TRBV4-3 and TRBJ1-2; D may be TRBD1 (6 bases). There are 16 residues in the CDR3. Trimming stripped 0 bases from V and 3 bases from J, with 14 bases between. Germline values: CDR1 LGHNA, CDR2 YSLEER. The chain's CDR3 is CASSQDLGGAYYGYTF. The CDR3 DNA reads TGCGCCAGCAGCCAAGACCTTGGGGGCGCGTACTATGGCTACACCTTC.

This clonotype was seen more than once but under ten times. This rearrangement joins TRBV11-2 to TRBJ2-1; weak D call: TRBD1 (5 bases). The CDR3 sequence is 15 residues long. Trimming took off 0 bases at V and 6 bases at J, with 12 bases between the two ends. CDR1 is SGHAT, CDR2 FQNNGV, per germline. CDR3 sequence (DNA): TGTGCCAGCAGCTTAGACAGGGTGGGATTCAATGAGCAGTTCTTC. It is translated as CASSLDRVGFNEQFF.

CDR3 in amino acids: CASSFQGFQETQYF. As DNA, the CDR3 is TGTGCCAGCAGCTTCCAGGGGTTTCAAGAGACCCAGTACTTC. The chain links TRBV7-2 to TRBJ2-5, with D tentatively TRBD1 (6 bases). CDR1 is SGHTA, CDR2 FQGNSA, per germline. V was clipped by 3 bases and J by 2 bases, with 10 bases between them. The CDR3 is made up of 14 amino acids.

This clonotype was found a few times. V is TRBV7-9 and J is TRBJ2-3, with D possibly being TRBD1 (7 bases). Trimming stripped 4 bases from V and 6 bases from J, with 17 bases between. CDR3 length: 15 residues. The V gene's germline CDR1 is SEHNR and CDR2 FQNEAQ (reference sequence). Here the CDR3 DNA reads TGTGCCAGCAGCTCCCCAGGGGGAGGAGAGGATACGCAGTATTTT. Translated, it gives CASSSPGGGEDTQYF.

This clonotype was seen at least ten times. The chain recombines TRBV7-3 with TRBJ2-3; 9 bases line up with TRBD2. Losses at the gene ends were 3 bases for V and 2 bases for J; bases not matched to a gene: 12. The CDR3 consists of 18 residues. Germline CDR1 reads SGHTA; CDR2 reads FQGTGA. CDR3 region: CASSFAPSGTSFTDTQYF. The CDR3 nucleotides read TGTGCCAGCAGCTTCGCGCCTTCCGGGACTAGCTTCACAGATACGCAGTATTTT.

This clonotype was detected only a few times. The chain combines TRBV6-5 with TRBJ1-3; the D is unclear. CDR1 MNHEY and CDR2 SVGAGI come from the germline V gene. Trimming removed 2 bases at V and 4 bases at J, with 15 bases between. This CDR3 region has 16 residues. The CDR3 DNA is TGTGCCAGCAGTTACCTCAAGCTCTTCTCCGGAAACACCATATATTTT. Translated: CASSYLKLFSGNTIYF.

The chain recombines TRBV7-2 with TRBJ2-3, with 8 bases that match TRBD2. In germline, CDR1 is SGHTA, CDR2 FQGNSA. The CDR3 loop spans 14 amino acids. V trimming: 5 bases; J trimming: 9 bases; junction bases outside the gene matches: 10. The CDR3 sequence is CASSRPGPGGTQYF. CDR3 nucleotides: TGTGCCAGCAGCCGACCCGGGCCGGGGGGGACGCAGTATTTT.

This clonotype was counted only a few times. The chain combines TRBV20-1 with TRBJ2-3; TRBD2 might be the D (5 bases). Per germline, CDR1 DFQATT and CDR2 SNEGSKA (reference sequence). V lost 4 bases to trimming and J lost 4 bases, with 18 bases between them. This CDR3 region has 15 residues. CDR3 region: CSATPAASGADTQYF. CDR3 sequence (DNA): TGCAGTGCTACCCCAGCGGCCTCAGGTGCAGATACGCAGTATTTT.

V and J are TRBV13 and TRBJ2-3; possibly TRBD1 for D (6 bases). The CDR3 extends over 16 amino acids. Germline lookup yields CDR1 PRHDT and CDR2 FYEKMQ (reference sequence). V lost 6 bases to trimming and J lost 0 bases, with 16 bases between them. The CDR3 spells CASSFPGASSTDTQYF. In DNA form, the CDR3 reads TGTGCCAGCAGTTTTCCAGGGGCTTCCAGCACAGATACGCAGTATTTT.

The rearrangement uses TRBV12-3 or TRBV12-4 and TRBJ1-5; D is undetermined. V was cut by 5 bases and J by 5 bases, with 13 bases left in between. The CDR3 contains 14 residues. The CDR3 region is CASSPSAVDQPQHF. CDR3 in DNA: TGTGCCAGCAGTCCCTCGGCGGTGGATCAGCCCCAGCATTTT.

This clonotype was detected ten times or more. CDR3 in DNA: TGTGCCAGCAGTGACAAAACAGGGAGCGGCACAGATACGCAGTATTTT. This translates into CASSDKTGSGTDTQYF. J is TRBJ2-3 and V is TRBV6-4, with D possibly being TRBD1 (6 bases). Trimming left V 2 bases short and J 1 base short, with 13 bases between. The CDR3 sequence is 16 residues long. Germline V gene lookup returns CDR1 MRHNA and CDR2 SNTAGT.

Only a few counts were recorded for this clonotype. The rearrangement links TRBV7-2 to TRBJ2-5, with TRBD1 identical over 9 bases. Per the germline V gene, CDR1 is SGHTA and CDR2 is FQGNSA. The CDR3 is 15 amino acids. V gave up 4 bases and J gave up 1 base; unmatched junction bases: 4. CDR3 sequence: CASSWTGASQETQYF. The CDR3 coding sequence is TGTGCCAGCAGCTGGACAGGGGCCAGCCAAGAGACCCAGTACTTC.

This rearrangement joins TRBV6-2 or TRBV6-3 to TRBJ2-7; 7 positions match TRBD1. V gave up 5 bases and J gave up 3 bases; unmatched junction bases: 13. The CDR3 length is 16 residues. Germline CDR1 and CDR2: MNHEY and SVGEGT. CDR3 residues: CASSESIRDSRYEQYF. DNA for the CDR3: TGTGCCAGCAGTGAATCGATCAGGGACAGTCGCTACGAGCAGTACTTC.

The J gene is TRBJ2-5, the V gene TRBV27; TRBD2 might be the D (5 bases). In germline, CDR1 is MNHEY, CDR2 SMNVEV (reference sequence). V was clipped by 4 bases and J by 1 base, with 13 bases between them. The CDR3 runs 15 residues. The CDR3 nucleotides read TGTGCCAGCAGTTCTTCTAGCCCGTTCCAAGAGACCCAGTACTTC. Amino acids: CASSSSSPFQETQYF.

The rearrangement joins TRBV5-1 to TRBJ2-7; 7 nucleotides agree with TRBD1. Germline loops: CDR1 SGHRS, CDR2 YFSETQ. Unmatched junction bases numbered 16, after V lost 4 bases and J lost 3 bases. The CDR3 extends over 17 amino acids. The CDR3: CASSRRYRGMNGYEQYF. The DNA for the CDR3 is TGCGCCAGCAGCAGGCGGTACAGGGGAATGAATGGCTACGAGCAGTACTTC.

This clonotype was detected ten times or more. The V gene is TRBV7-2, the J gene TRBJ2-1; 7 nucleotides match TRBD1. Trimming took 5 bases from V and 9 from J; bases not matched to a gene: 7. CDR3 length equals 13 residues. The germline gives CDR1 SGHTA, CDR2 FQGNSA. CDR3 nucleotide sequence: TGTGCCAGCAGCCGAGGACAGGTTGGTGAGCAGTTCTTC. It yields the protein CASSRGQVGEQFF.

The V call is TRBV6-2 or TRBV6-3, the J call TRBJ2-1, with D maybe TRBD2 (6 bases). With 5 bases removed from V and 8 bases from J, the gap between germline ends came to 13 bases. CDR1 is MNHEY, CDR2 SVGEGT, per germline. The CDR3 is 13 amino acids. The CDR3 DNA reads TGTGCCAGCAGTATAGAGACTAGAGATGAGCAGTTCTTC. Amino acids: CASSIETRDEQFF.

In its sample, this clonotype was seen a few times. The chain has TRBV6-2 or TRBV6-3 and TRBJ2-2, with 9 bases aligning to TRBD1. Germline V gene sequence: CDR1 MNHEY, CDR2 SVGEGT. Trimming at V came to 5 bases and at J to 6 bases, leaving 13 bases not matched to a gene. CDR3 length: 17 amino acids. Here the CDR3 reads CASSHFSGTGRPGELFF. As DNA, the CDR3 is TGTGCCAGCAGTCACTTCTCCGGGACAGGGAGACCCGGGGAGCTGTTTTTT.

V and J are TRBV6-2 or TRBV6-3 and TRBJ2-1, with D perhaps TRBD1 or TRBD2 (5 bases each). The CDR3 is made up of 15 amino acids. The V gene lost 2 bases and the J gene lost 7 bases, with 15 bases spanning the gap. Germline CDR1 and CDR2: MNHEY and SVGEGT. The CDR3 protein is CASSYRGPPGNEQFF. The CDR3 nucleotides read TGTGCCAGCAGTTACCGGGGACCACCTGGGAATGAGCAGTTCTTC.

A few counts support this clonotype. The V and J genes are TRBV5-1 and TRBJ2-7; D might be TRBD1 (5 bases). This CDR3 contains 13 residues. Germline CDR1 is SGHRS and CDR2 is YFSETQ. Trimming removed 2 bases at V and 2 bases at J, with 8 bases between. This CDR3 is CASSLTQAYEQYF. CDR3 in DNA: TGCGCCAGCAGCTTAACACAGGCCTACGAGCAGTACTTC.

This CDR3 is CASIGRDSNTEAFF. The CDR3 bases are TGTGCCAGCATTGGGAGGGATTCGAACACTGAAGCTTTCTTT. The chain employs TRBV27 and TRBJ1-1; D call uncertain. Germline CDR1 and CDR2: MNHEY and SMNVEV (reference sequence). CDR3 length equals 14 residues. Trimming left V 7 bases short and J 1 base short, with 13 bases between.

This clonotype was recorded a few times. The CDR3 protein is CASSHRTGPEAFF. CDR3 bases: TGCGCCAGCAGCCACAGGACAGGGCCTGAAGCTTTCTTT. The gene calls are TRBV5-1 and TRBJ1-1, with TRBD1 matching over 8 bases. Germline V lookup: CDR1 SGHRS, CDR2 YFSETQ. CDR3 length equals 13 residues. After removal of 4 bases from V and 6 bases from J, the junction contained 5 bases not matched to a gene.

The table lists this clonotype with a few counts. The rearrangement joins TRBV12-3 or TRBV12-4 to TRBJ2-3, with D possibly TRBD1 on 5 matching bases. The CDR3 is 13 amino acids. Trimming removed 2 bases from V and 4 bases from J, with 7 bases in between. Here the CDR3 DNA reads TGTGCCAGCAGTTTATTCAGGGCAGATACGCAGTATTTT. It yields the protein CASSLFRADTQYF.

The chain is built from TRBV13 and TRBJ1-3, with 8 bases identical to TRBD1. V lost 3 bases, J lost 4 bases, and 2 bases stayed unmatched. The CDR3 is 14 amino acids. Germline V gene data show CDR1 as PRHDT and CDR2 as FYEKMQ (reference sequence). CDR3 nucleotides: TGTGCCAGCAGCTTGGGGACAGGAGGAAACACCATATATTTT. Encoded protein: CASSLGTGGNTIYF.